Sequencing of this TCR beta chain was carried out in a study of T cells after yellow fever vaccination. The study's findings and limits: FACS-sorted repertoires could harbor abundant contaminating bulk-population clonotypes.

This CDR3 comprises 16 residues. The V gene's germline CDR1 is LNHDA and CDR2 SQIVND (reference sequence). Trimming took 6 bases from V and 4 from J, leaving 16 bases between them. This clonotype showed up many times. The antigen is unknown. Universal primer sites and UMIs were introduced during 5'RACE template-switching synthesis of TCR cDNA. TCRdb reprocessed the 5' RACE reads with MiXCR, giving one entry per CDR3 protein. Of about 300,000 distinct CDR3 sequences listed, around 7% are singletons. This clonotype was sampled from a man between 18 and 35 years old who received the YFV17D yellow fever vaccine. Sample: PBMCs, taken around 45 days after the first yellow fever vaccination. The chain carries TRBV19 and TRBJ2-6; tentative D call: TRBD1 (5 bases). The CDR3: CASSAQVLGGANVLTF. DNA for the CDR3: TGTGCCAGTAGCGCACAGGTTCTGGGAGGGGCCAACGTCCTGACTTTC.